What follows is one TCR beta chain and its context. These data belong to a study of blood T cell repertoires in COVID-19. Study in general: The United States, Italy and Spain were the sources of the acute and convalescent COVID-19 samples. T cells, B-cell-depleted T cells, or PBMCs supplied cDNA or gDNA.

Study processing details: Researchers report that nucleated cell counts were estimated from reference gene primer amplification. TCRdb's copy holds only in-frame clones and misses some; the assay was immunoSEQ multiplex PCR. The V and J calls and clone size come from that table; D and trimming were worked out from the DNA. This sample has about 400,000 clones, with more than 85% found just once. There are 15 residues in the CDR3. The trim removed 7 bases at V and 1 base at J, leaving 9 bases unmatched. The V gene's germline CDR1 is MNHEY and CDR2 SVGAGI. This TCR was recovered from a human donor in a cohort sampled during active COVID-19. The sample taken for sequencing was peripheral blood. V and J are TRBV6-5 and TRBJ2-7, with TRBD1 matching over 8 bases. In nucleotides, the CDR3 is TGTGCCAGCACAGGACAGGGAAGTAAATCCTACGAGCAGTACTTC. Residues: CASTGQGSKSYEQYF.